The following is a T cell receptor beta chain sequence with its context. Germline values: CDR1 SGHTA, CDR2 FQGNSA. Deletions cut 8 bases from V and 1 base from J, with 10 bases between. The CDR3 is 13 amino acids. This sample is drawn from a study of CD8 T cells in Susac syndrome. cDNA came from about 0.51 to 1 ug RNA primed by random hexamers. MiXCR, applied by TCRdb to the immunoSEQ multiplex PCR reads, yields one record per CDR3 protein. The sample has approximately 100,000 distinct CDR3 sequences, 85% to 95% seen once. The specimen sequenced was CD8+ T cells from PBMCs. This receptor was identified in a human donor in good health. This sequence joins TRBV7-2 and TRBJ2-3, with D possibly TRBD2 on 6 matching bases. CDR3 residues: CASRPGGTDTQYF. CDR3 nucleotide sequence: TGTGCCAGCCGCCCGGGGGGCACAGATACGCAGTATTTT.